A selection of T cell receptor beta chains follows, all from one sample in a study of shared clonotypes between healthy human individuals. The method was immunoSEQ multiplex PCR; TCRdb's version includes in-frame clones alone and lacks a portion of them. The table has about 2.3 million clones, approximately 95% seen once. What was sequenced was naive CD4+ T cells from PBMCs. Receptors originate from a man between 18 and 35 years old in good health. Some clones in this sample may be carry-over from other donors' samples. The CDR3 runs from the conserved cysteine through the conserved F or W. The D gene is left open where the match is weak. The size field is filled for only some rows; it gives once, few, many or a size class.

abundance | j_gene | v_gene | d_gene | len | CDR3aa | CDR3nt
. | TRBJ1-1 | TRBV27 | TRBD1 | 15 | CASRPTWDRDTEAFF | TGTGCCAGCAGGCCGACATGGGACAGGGATACTGAAGCTTTCTTT
. | TRBJ1-1 | TRBV5-1 | . | 15 | CASSLGTVSNTEAFF | TGCGCCAGCAGCTTGGGGACAGTCTCGAACACTGAAGCTTTCTTT
. | TRBJ2-1 | TRBV2 | . | 15 | CASSEHVGLYNEQFF | TGTGCCAGCAGTGAGCACGTAGGACTTTACAATGAGCAGTTCTTC
once | TRBJ1-2 | TRBV6-6 | . | 13 | CASSRQTGYGYTF | TGTGCCAGCAGCCGACAGACAGGCTATGGCTACACCTTC
. | TRBJ2-3 | TRBV6-6 | TRBD2 | 15 | CASRARLASTDTQYF | TGTGCCAGCAGGGCCCGACTAGCGAGCACAGATACGCAGTATTTT
. | TRBJ2-7 | TRBV5-1 | TRBD2 | 14 | CASSLSGGSYEQYF | TGCGCCAGCAGCCTCTCGGGGGGGTCCTACGAGCAGTACTTC
. | TRBJ2-2 | TRBV4-1 | TRBD2 | 20 | CASSQTRLAGGQANTGELFF | TGCGCCAGCAGCCAAACGAGACTAGCGGGAGGCCAGGCGAACACCGGGGAGCTGTTTTTT
. | TRBJ2-7 | TRBV6-1 | . | 12 | CASSVTSYEQYF | TGTGCCAGCAGCGTGACTTCCTACGAGCAGTACTTC
. | TRBJ2-7 | TRBV27 | . | 13 | CASRLGTHYEQYF | TGTGCCAGCAGACTCGGGACACACTACGAGCAGTACTTC
. | TRBJ1-3 | TRBV4-1 | . | 14 | CASSQDASGNTIYF | TGCGCCAGCAGCCAAGATGCCTCTGGAAACACCATATATTTT
. | TRBJ2-4 | TRBV5-1 | TRBD2 | 13 | CASRAGLENIQYF | TGCGCCAGCAGGGCGGGACTAGAAAACATTCAGTACTTC
. | TRBJ1-1 | TRBV5-1 | TRBD1 | 17 | CASSLGTGSSMNTEAFF | TGCGCCAGCAGCTTAGGGACAGGGTCTTCCATGAACACTGAAGCTTTCTTT
. | TRBJ1-2 | TRBV7-9 | . | 13 | CASAGRDNYGYTF | TGTGCCAGCGCAGGGCGGGACAACTATGGCTACACCTTC
. | TRBJ1-4 | TRBV27 | . | 14 | CASSLLGGGEKLFF | TGTGCCAGCAGTTTACTGGGGGGTGGCGAAAAACTGTTTTTT
. | TRBJ2-3 | TRBV29-1 | . | 12 | CSVPWMGDTQYF | TGCAGCGTCCCCTGGATGGGGGATACGCAGTATTTT
. | TRBJ2-2 | TRBV28 | . | 17 | CASSLYGRQGRTGELFF | TGTGCCAGCAGTTTATATGGGAGGCAGGGGCGCACCGGGGAGCTGTTTTTT
. | TRBJ1-5 | TRBV4-2 | . | 15 | CASSPSAGGNQPQHF | TGTGCCAGCAGCCCCTCGGCAGGGGGCAATCAGCCCCAGCATTTT
. | TRBJ1-1 | TRBV18 | TRBD1 | 14 | CASSSISQGTEAFF | TGTGCCAGCTCAAGTATTTCACAGGGGACTGAAGCTTTCTTT
once | TRBJ1-5 | TRBV29-1 | . | 14 | CSVVWRGINQPQHF | TGCAGCGTTGTTTGGAGGGGGATCAATCAGCCCCAGCATTTT
. | TRBJ2-7 | TRBV28 | . | 12 | CATSSRAYEQYF | TGTGCCACCTCCTCGCGGGCCTACGAGCAGTACTTC
few | TRBJ2-7 | TRBV6-1 | TRBD2 | 14 | CASSGTSGSYEQYF | TGTGCCAGCAGTGGGACTAGCGGATCCTACGAGCAGTACTTC
. | TRBJ2-7 | TRBV29-1 | . | 13 | CSVATGQAYEQYF | TGCAGCGTCGCAACAGGTCAAGCCTACGAGCAGTACTTC
. | TRBJ2-3 | TRBV27 | . | 18 | CASRIRSGGLIGTDTQYF | TGTGCCAGCCGAATTAGATCCGGGGGGCTGATTGGCACAGATACGCAGTATTTT
. | TRBJ1-1 | TRBV18 | . | 15 | CASSPPTGPLASAFF | TGTGCCAGCTCACCACCTACAGGCCCCTTGGCCTCAGCTTTCTTT
. | TRBJ2-7 | TRBV19 | TRBD2 | 16 | CASRGVAGGPEYEQYF | TGTGCCAGTAGAGGTGTTGCGGGAGGGCCGGAGTACGAGCAGTACTTC